One sample yielded the 8 T cell receptor beta chains listed below, sequenced in a study of beta chain features in type 1 diabetes. The investigators reverse transcribed all of the isolated RNA, so they sequenced expressed TCRB transcripts. The repertoire was sequenced with immunoSEQ multiplex PCR; TCRdb's copy has only in-frame clones and lacks some. The data contain roughly 370,000 clones, approximately 15% of them singletons. Sequenced sample: naive CD4+ T cells from blood. These receptors came from a man under 40 in good health.

This clone was observed a handful of times. The chain joins TRBV13 to TRBJ2-4; a weak D match, TRBD2 (6 bases). Germline-derived CDR1 and CDR2 are PRHDT and FYEKMQ (reference sequence). The CDR3 has 14 amino acids. The germline V and J ends were trimmed by 3 bases and 7 bases, with 13 bases remaining between them. In DNA form, the CDR3 reads TGTGCCAGCAGCTTGATGGGAGGTACTAACATTCAGTACTTC. Translating it yields CASSLMGGTNIQYF. The variable domain in full, completed from reference TRBV13 and TRBJ2-4, reads AAGVIQSPRHLIKEKRETATLKCYPIPRHDTVYWYQQGPGQDPQFLISFYEKMQSDKGSIPDRFSAQQFSDYHSELNMSSLELGDSALYFCASSLMGGTNIQYFGAGTRLSVL.

The chain couples TRBV4-2 to TRBJ2-1, with D unresolved. The CDR3 length is 16 residues. Trimming cost V 4 bases and J 2 bases, with 15 bases left between them. The germline V gene encodes CDR1 LGHNA and CDR2 YNFKEQ. CDR3 loop: CASSPLLGVTYNEQFF. The CDR3 DNA follows: TGTGCCAGCAGCCCCCTTTTGGGCGTAACCTACAATGAGCAGTTCTTC.

In this sample, this clone turned up a few times. This chain connects TRBV30 to TRBJ2-1; D may be TRBD2 (6 bases). This CDR3 is 13 amino acids long. Germline V gives CDR1 GTSNPN, CDR2 SVGIG (reference sequence). V was pared by 8 bases and J by 4 bases, with 15 bases between. The CDR3 loop is CATKRRVYNEQFF. The CDR3 nucleotides are TGTGCCACGAAACGGAGGGTATACAATGAGCAGTTCTTC.

The chain combines TRBV10-3 with TRBJ2-7; TRBD2 might be the D (6 bases). The CDR3 contains 14 residues. The germline CDR1 and CDR2 sequences are ENHRY and SYGVKD. Trimming pared 2 bases from V and 6 bases from J, leaving 14 bases between. CDR3 amino acids: CAISEISGGGEQYF. The CDR3 DNA reads TGTGCCATCAGTGAGATATCCGGGGGAGGCGAGCAGTACTTC.

The V call is TRBV4-1, the J call TRBJ2-1; D may be TRBD2 (5 bases). The CDR3 extends over 15 amino acids. V was shortened by 4 bases and J by 5 bases, with 15 bases between the two germline ends. The germline V gene encodes CDR1 MGHRA and CDR2 YSYEKL. CDR3 residues: CASSRDLKTNNEQFF. In nucleotides, the CDR3 is TGCGCCAGCAGCCGAGACCTAAAGACTAACAATGAGCAGTTCTTC.

The chain couples TRBV12-5 to TRBJ2-5; D is perhaps TRBD2 (6 bases). Germline V lookup: CDR1 LGHNT, CDR2 FRNRAP. There are 13 residues in the CDR3. Between the trimmed V and J ends, which lost 4 bases and 2 bases, there was a span of 8 bases. This chain's CDR3 is CASGSGLQETQYF. CDR3 in DNA: TGTGCTAGTGGTTCGGGACTTCAAGAGACCCAGTACTTC.

V usage is TRBV5-6 and J usage is TRBJ2-1; the match to TRBD1 covers 8 bases. CDR1 SGHDT and CDR2 YYEEEE come from the germline V gene. The junction had 11 bases not matched to a gene; V was cut back by 3 bases and J by 3 bases. The CDR3 has 17 residues. CDR3 amino acids: CASSYNTRDRYYNEQFF. CDR3 DNA sequence: TGTGCCAGCAGCTATAACACCCGGGACAGGTACTACAATGAGCAGTTCTTC.

CDR3 protein: CASSLGQGRETQYF. CDR3 sequence (DNA): TGTGCCAGTAGTCTGGGACAGGGGCGTGAGACCCAGTACTTC. V and J are TRBV19 and TRBJ2-5; 10 bases match TRBD1. In germline, CDR1 is LNHDA, CDR2 SQIVND (reference sequence). The CDR3 contains 14 residues. Trimming took 5 bases from V and 5 from J; bases not matched to a gene: 5.